The 24 T cell receptor beta chains listed next were all sequenced from one sample in a study of graft-versus-host responses after intestinal transplantation. Their target antigens are unknown. Profiled with immunoSEQ multiplex PCR; TCRdb holds only in-frame clones, not every one. This sample carries 90,000 to 120,000 clones, 87% of them seen once, and the ten largest clones take around 0.73%. The sequencing here drew on unstimulated CD4+ T cells sorted from spleen or lymph node cells, taken before transplant. Receptor source: a human donor who was the organ donor for an intestinal transplant.

The chain joins TRBV10-3 to TRBJ2-7, with TRBD2 identical over 13 bases. Per germline, CDR1 ENHRY and CDR2 SYGVKD. The J segment lost 6 bases and the V segment lost 11 bases, leaving 7 bases of the junction unmatched. The CDR3 has 13 amino acids. For the CDR3, the DNA is TGTGCCGCGGCGGGACTAGCGGGGAGCGAGCAGTACTTC. It codes for CAAAGLAGSEQYF.

This chain uses TRBV6-1 with TRBJ2-7; 11 nucleotides agree with TRBD2. The J segment lost 5 bases and the V segment lost 5 bases, leaving 5 bases of the junction unmatched. Looked up from germline, CDR1 is MNHNS and CDR2 is SASEGT. The CDR3 is 14 amino acids. CDR3 in DNA: TGTGCCAGCAGTCCGACTAGCGGGAAGCACGAGCAGTACTTC. Amino acids: CASSPTSGKHEQYF.

The genes are TRBV10-2 and TRBJ2-1; D is possibly TRBD2 (6 bases). Trimming pared 1 base from V and 6 bases from J, leaving 19 bases between. The CDR3 is 17 amino acids. The germline gives CDR1 WSHSY, CDR2 SAAADI. The CDR3 loop reads CASSELLAPTPLNEQFF. The CDR3 coding sequence is TGCGCCAGCAGTGAGTTGCTAGCGCCGACCCCCCTCAATGAGCAGTTCTTC.

A single count supports this clone. The CDR3 protein is CASNRGRGGELFF. CDR3 nucleotides: TGTGCCAGTAACAGGGGGCGCGGCGGGGAGCTGTTTTTT. This sequence joins TRBV7-3 and TRBJ2-2; TRBD1 aligns across 9 bases. The CDR3 is 13 residues long. J gave up 7 bases and V 9 bases, and 6 bases lay outside the gene matches. CDR1 is SGHTA and CDR2 is FQGTGA in the germline V gene.

This chain links TRBV9 with TRBJ1-6; weak D call: TRBD1 (6 bases). This CDR3 spans 16 amino acids. V was cut by 4 bases and J by 6 bases, with 17 bases left in between. Germline CDR1 is SGDLS and CDR2 is YYNGEE. DNA for the CDR3: TGTGCCAGCAGCCCTCAGTACAGGGTCGGTAATTCACCCCTCCACTTT. It yields the protein CASSPQYRVGNSPLHF.

A single count supports this clone. The chain joins TRBV19 to TRBJ1-6; TRBD1 agrees at 7 bases. The CDR3 sequence is 17 residues long. Germline CDR1 LNHDA, CDR2 SQIVND (reference sequence). The trim removed 4 bases at V and 7 bases at J, leaving 13 bases unmatched. CDR3 region: CASSTLAVDRKNSPLHF. The CDR3 coding sequence is TGTGCCAGTAGTACTTTGGCCGTGGACAGGAAGAATTCACCCCTCCACTTT.

J is TRBJ1-2 and V is TRBV10-3; TRBD1 is a possible D gene (6 bases). CDR1 and CDR2 (germline): ENHRY, SYGVKD. Trimming left V 0 bases short and J 4 bases short, with 18 bases between. The CDR3 is 17 amino acids. CDR3 amino acids: CAISESFVPGELYGYTF. The DNA for the CDR3 is TGTGCCATCAGTGAGTCTTTTGTCCCAGGGGAGCTCTATGGCTACACCTTC.

CDR3 amino acids: CASSLGGQNTEAFF. The CDR3 region has the DNA TGTGCCAGCAGCTTAGGGGGACAGAACACTGAAGCTTTCTTT. The genes are TRBV7-9 and TRBJ1-1; maybe TRBD1 (6 bases). Trimming cost V 1 base and J 1 base, with 7 bases left between them. This CDR3 comprises 14 residues. Per germline, CDR1 SEHNR and CDR2 FQNEAQ (reference sequence).

The rearrangement joins TRBV6-6 to TRBJ1-1; a possible D gene is TRBD1 (6 bases). Germline assignment: CDR1 MNHNY and CDR2 SVGAGI (reference sequence). V lost 7 bases and J 2 bases, leaving 17 bases between the germline ends. This CDR3 contains 15 residues. In DNA form, the CDR3 reads TGTGCCAGCATCCCCCGGGACACGGGCAACACTGAAGCTTTCTTT. Translating gives CASIPRDTGNTEAFF.

V is TRBV6-1 and J is TRBJ1-5; 9 bases agree with TRBD1. The ends lost 2 bases at V and 5 bases at J; junction bases unmatched: 10. Germline loops: CDR1 MNHNS, CDR2 SASEGT. CDR3 size: 17 residues. This chain's CDR3 is CASSEIWGQGGDQPQHF. The DNA of the CDR3 is TGTGCCAGCAGTGAAATCTGGGGACAGGGTGGTGATCAGCCCCAGCATTTT.

This chain uses TRBV19 with TRBJ2-7; 8 bases agree with TRBD1. This CDR3 is 13 amino acids long. With 7 bases clipped from V and 6 bases from J, the junction kept 8 bases outside the gene matches. Germline-derived CDR1 and CDR2 are LNHDA and SQIVND (reference sequence). CDR3 residues: CASIDTGGVEQYF. The CDR3 nucleotides are TGTGCCAGTATCGACACAGGGGGAGTCGAGCAGTACTTC.

The gene calls are TRBV5-4 and TRBJ1-1, with a tentative D call TRBD1 (5 bases). This CDR3 contains 16 residues. Trimming took off 0 bases at V and 0 bases at J, with 12 bases between the two ends. CDR1 is SGHNT, CDR2 YYREEE, per germline (reference sequence). In DNA form, the CDR3 reads TGTGCCAGCAGCTTGGCCGCCGGGACGGTGAACACTGAAGCTTTCTTT. Encoded protein: CASSLAAGTVNTEAFF.

The gene calls are TRBV9 and TRBJ2-3; either TRBD1 or TRBD2 may supply D (5 bases each). V lost 2 bases and J 6 bases, leaving 22 bases between the germline ends. The germline CDR1 and CDR2 sequences are SGDLS and YYNGEE. The CDR3 is 17 amino acids. CDR3 nucleotide sequence: TGTGCCAGCAGCGTTTACACCGGGACCCCGGGTGCGGATACGCAGTATTTT. Amino acid sequence: CASSVYTGTPGADTQYF.

Concerning this clone itself: This sample also contains other DNA sequences that code for the same CDR3. The CDR3 DNA sequence: TGTGCCAGCAGTTACTCCCCCGGGACGTACGAGCAGTACTTC. Protein: CASSYSPGTYEQYF. The chain is built from TRBV6-5 and TRBJ2-7; TRBD1 or TRBD2 may be the D gene (5 bases each). V was shortened by 0 bases and J by 4 bases, with 10 bases between the two germline ends. This CDR3 has 14 residues. The germline V gene has CDR1 MNHEY and CDR2 SVGAGI.

A single count supports this clone. V usage is TRBV10-3 and J usage is TRBJ1-1, with 7 positions matching TRBD1. This CDR3 comprises 13 residues. The germline V gene has CDR1 ENHRY and CDR2 SYGVKD. V dropped 8 bases and J dropped 5; count of bases not matched to a gene: 8. DNA for the CDR3: TGTGCCATCCAAAGGGAGGGGGCAACTGAAGCTTTCTTT. Protein sequence: CAIQREGATEAFF.

This chain uses TRBV5-5 with TRBJ2-7, with 8 positions matching TRBD2. The germline V gene encodes CDR1 SGHKS and CDR2 YYEKEE (reference sequence). The CDR3 has 16 amino acids. Trimming cost V 4 bases and J 3 bases; bases outside gene matches: 12. The CDR3 is CASSPRGGHGFYEQYF. CDR3 bases: TGTGCCAGCAGCCCTCGGGGGGGCCACGGTTTCTACGAGCAGTACTTC.

The chain couples TRBV7-2 to TRBJ1-4; 7 bases match TRBD1. The CDR3 contains 13 residues. V dropped 6 bases and J dropped 5; count of bases not matched to a gene: 3. From germline, CDR1 is SGHTA and CDR2 FQGNSA. CDR3 coding DNA: TGTGCCAGCAGGGACAGGATGAATGAAAAACTGTTTTTT. This codes for CASRDRMNEKLFF.

This chain joins TRBV30 and TRBJ2-2; D may be TRBD2 (5 bases). The CDR3 sequence is 14 residues long. V was pared by 1 base and J by 5 bases, with 11 bases between. Germline V gives CDR1 GTSNPN, CDR2 SVGIG (reference sequence). The CDR3 coding sequence is TGTGCCTGGAGTGGAGGGTCTACGACCGGGGAGCTGTTTTTT. Its translation: CAWSGGSTTGELFF.

V is TRBV5-5 and J is TRBJ2-1; D is ambiguous. Per germline, CDR1 SGHKS and CDR2 YYEKEE (reference sequence). Trimming left V 2 bases short and J 5 bases short, with 8 bases between. The CDR3 has 13 amino acids. This CDR3 is CASSFKRNNEQFF. The CDR3 DNA sequence: TGTGCCAGCAGCTTTAAAAGGAACAATGAGCAGTTCTTC.

V usage is TRBV5-1 and J usage is TRBJ2-1, with TRBD2 matching over 9 bases. The CDR3 is 16 amino acids. Trimming took 2 bases from V and 10 from J; bases not matched to a gene: 13. Germline CDR1 and CDR2: SGHRS and YFSETQ. The CDR3 protein is CASSLVIVAGAREQFF. CDR3 coding DNA: TGCGCCAGCAGCTTAGTGATAGTAGCGGGAGCGCGAGAGCAGTTCTTC.

The chain joins TRBV10-3 to TRBJ2-1, with no clear D. The CDR3 consists of 18 residues. CDR1 and CDR2 (germline): ENHRY, SYGVKD. V was pared by 3 bases and J by 0 bases, with 18 bases between. The CDR3 DNA sequence: TGTGCCATCAGTGAACCCGGACGGACGTCAAGCTCCTACAATGAGCAGTTCTTC. Translating it yields CAISEPGRTSSSYNEQFF.

This clone was counted only a few times. The chain recombines TRBV11-1 with TRBJ2-5; 8 bases align to TRBD2. With 1 base clipped from V and 3 bases from J, the junction kept 7 bases outside the gene matches. CDR3 size: 16 residues. Germline V lookup: CDR1 SGHAT, CDR2 FQDESV (reference sequence). CDR3 coding DNA: TGTGCCAGCAGCTTAGGGGCGGGGGGCTCCAAAGAGACCCAGTACTTC. The encoded protein is CASSLGAGGSKETQYF.

This chain connects TRBV6-1 to TRBJ2-2, with D maybe TRBD2 (6 bases). The V gene's germline CDR1 is MNHNS and CDR2 SASEGT. The CDR3 spans 14 residues. Trimming shortened V by 7 bases and J by 6 bases, and 15 bases separated the two germline ends. CDR3 coding DNA: TGTGCCAGCACCCAGGACTATCTTTCCGGGGAGCTGTTTTTT. Amino acid sequence: CASTQDYLSGELFF.

The chain recombines TRBV7-2 with TRBJ2-7; D possibly corresponds to TRBD1 (6 bases). Germline V gene sequence: CDR1 SGHTA, CDR2 FQGNSA. Trimming removed 6 bases from V and 3 bases from J, with 15 bases in between. The CDR3 loop spans 14 amino acids. CDR3 coding DNA: TGTGCCAGCAGTTCAGGGGTGGGGTACTACGAGCAGTACTTC. It codes for CASSSGVGYYEQYF.